This passage covers 4 T cell receptor beta chains from one sample sequenced in a study of blood T cell repertoires in COVID-19. TCRdb's copy holds only in-frame clones and misses some; the assay was immunoSEQ multiplex PCR. The sample contains more than 110,000 clones, 75% to 90% of which appear only once. Sequencing input: peripheral blood. These receptors all stem from a woman older than 75 with acute or convalescent COVID-19.

The chain recombines TRBV7-9 with TRBJ1-2; D gene uncertain. The CDR3 is 12 amino acids. Germline CDR1 SEHNR, CDR2 FQNEAQ (reference sequence). V was clipped by 1 base and J by 8 bases, with 8 bases between them. This chain's CDR3 is CASSLVARGYTF. The CDR3 nucleotides are TGTGCCAGCAGCTTAGTCGCCCGGGGCTACACCTTC.

This rearrangement joins TRBV10-1 to TRBJ1-5; TRBD1 aligns across 7 bases. This CDR3 region has 16 residues. The V and J ends lost 2 bases and 3 bases, in that order; junction bases with no gene match: 7. Germline V CDR1 and CDR2: WNHNN, SYGVQD (reference sequence). CDR3: CASSERAGGLNQPQHF. CDR3 DNA: TGCGCCAGCAGTGAGCGGGCAGGGGGGCTCAATCAGCCCCAGCATTTT.

The chain joins TRBV25-1 to TRBJ1-1, with TRBD1 identical over 11 bases. V shed 5 bases, J shed 5 bases, and the junction held 7 bases outside the gene matches. The CDR3 runs to 15 residues. The germline CDR1 and CDR2 sequences are MGHDK and SYGVNS. The CDR3 spells CASSPRDRGRTEAFF. In DNA form, the CDR3 reads TGTGCCAGCAGTCCACGGGACAGGGGGAGGACTGAAGCTTTCTTT.

CDR3 DNA: TGCGCCAGCAGCTTTTCCGGACAGGGAGGCACTGAAGCTTTCTTT. It specifies CASSFSGQGGTEAFF. The chain links TRBV5-1 to TRBJ1-1; 8 positions match TRBD1. Unmatched junction bases numbered 7, after V lost 2 bases and J lost 4 bases. Germline lookup yields CDR1 SGHRS and CDR2 YFSETQ. The length of the CDR3 is 15 residues. Using reference TRBV5-1 and TRBJ1-1 for the parts outside the CDR3, the full variable domain is KAGVTQTPRYLIKTRGQQVTLSCSPISGHRSVSWYQQTPGQGLQFLFEYFSETQRNKGNFPGRFSGRQFSNSRSEMNVSTLELGDSALYLCASSFSGQGGTEAFFGQGTRLTVV.